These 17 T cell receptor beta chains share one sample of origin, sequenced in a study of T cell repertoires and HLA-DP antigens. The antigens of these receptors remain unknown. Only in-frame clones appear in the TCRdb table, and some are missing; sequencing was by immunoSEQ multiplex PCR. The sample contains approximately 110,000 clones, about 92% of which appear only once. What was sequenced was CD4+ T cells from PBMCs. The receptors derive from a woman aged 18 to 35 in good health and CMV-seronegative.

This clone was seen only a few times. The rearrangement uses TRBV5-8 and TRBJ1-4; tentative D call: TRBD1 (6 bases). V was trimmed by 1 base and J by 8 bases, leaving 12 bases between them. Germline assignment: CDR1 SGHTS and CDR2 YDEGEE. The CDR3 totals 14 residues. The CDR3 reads CASSLRGGKEKLFF. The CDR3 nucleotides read TGTGCCAGCAGCTTGAGAGGGGGAAAAGAAAAACTGTTTTTT.

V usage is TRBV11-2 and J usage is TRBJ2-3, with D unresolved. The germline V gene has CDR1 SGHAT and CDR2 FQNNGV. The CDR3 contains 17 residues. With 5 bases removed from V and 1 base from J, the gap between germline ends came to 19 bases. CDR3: CASSPFGGGFGTDTQYF. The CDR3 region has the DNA TGTGCCAGCAGCCCCTTCGGCGGCGGCTTCGGCACAGATACGCAGTATTTT.

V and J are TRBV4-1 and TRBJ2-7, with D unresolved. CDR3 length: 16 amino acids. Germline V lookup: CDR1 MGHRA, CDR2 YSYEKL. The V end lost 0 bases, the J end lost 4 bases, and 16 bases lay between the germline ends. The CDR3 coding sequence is TGCGCCAGCAGCCAAGAAAGAAGGACCTTGGGGTACGAGCAGTACGTC. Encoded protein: CASSQERRTLGYEQYV.

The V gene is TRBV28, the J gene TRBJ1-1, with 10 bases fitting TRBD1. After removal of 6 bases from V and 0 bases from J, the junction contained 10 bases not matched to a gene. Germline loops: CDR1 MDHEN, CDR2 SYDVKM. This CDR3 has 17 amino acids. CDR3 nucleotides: TGTGCCAGCAGAACCCGTCGGACAGGGGGACTGAACACTGAAGCTTTCTTT. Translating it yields CASRTRRTGGLNTEAFF.

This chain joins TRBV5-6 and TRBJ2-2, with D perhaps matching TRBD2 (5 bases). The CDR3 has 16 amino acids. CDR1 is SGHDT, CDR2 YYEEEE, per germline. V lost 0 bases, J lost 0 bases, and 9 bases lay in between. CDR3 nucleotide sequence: TGTGCCAGCAGCTTGGGAACGGGGACGAACACCGGGGAGCTGTTTTTT. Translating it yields CASSLGTGTNTGELFF. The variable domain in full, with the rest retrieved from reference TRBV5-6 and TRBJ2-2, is DAGVTQSPTHLIKTRGQQVTLRCSPKSGHDTVSWYQQALGQGPQFIFQYYEEEERQRGNFPDRFSGHQFPNYSSELNVNALLLGDSALYLCASSLGTGTNTGELFFGEGSRLTVL.

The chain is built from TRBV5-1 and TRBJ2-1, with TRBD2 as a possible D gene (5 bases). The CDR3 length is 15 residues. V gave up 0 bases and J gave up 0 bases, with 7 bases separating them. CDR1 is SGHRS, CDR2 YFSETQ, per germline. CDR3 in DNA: TGCGCCAGCAGCTTGGGACTATCCTCCTACAATGAGCAGTTCTTC. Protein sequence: CASSLGLSSYNEQFF.

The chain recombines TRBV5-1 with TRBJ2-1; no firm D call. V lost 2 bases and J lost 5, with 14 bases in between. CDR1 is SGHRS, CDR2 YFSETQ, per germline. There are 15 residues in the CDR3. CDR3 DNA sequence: TGCGCCAGCAGCTTCCCTATGACACCACACAATGAGCAGTTCTTC. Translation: CASSFPMTPHNEQFF.

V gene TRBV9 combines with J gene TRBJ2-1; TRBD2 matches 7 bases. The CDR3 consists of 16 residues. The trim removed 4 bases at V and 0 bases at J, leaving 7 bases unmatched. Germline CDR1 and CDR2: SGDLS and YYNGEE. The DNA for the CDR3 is TGTGCCAGCAGCTTCCTAGCGGATAGCTCCTACAATGAGCAGTTCTTC. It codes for CASSFLADSSYNEQFF.

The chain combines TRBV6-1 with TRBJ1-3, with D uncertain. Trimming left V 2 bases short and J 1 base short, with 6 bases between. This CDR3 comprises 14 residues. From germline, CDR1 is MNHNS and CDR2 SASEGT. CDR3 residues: CASSERGSGNTIYF. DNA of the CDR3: TGTGCCAGCAGTGAACGGGGATCTGGAAACACCATATATTTT.

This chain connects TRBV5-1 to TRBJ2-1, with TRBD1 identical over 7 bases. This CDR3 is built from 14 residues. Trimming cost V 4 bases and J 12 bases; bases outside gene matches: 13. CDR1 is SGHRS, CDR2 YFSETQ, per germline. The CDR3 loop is CASSPLTGAGGQFF. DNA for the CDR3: TGCGCCAGCAGCCCCTTAACTGGGGCAGGGGGGCAGTTCTTC.

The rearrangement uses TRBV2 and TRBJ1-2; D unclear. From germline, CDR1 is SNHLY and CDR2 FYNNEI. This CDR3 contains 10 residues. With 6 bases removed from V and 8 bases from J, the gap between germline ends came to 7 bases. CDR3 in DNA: TGTGCCAGCAGCCCGGAGGGCTACACCTTC. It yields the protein CASSPEGYTF.

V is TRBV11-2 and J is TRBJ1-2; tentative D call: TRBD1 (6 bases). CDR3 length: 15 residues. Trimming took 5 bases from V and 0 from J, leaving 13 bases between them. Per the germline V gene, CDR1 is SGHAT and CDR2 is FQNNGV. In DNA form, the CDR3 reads TGTGCCAGCAGCACCCCAAGGGGGGCTAACTATGGCTACACCTTC. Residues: CASSTPRGANYGYTF.

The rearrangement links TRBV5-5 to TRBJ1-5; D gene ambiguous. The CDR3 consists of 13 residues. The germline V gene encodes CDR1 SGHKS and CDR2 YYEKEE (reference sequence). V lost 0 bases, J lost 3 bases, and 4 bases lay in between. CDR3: CASSLAANQPQHF. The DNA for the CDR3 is TGTGCCAGCAGCTTGGCCGCCAATCAGCCCCAGCATTTT.

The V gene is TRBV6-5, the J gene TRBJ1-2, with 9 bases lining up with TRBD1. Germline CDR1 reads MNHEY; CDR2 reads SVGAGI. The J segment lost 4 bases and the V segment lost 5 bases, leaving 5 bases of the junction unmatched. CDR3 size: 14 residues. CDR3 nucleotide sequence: TGTGCCAGCAGTCCCCAGACAGGGGGCTATGGCTACACCTTC. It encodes CASSPQTGGYGYTF.

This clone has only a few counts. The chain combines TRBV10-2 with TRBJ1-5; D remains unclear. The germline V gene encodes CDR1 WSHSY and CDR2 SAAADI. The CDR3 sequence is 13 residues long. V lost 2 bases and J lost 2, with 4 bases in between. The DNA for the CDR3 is TGCGCCAGCAGTGAGACAGGCAATCAGCCCCAGCATTTT. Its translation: CASSETGNQPQHF.

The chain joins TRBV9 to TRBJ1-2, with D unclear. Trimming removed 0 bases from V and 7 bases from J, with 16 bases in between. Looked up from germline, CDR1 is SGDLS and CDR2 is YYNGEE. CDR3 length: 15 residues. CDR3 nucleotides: TGTGCCAGCAGCGTAGGAGGCATAACTATGGGTGGCTACACCTTC. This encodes CASSVGGITMGGYTF.

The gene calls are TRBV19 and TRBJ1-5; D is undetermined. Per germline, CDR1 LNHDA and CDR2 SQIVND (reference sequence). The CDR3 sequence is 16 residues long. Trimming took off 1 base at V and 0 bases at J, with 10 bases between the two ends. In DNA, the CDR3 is TGTGCCAGTAGTATAGTTGGAGGTTATAGCAATCAGCCCCAGCATTTT. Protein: CASSIVGGYSNQPQHF. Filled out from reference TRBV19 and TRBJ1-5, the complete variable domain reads DGGITQSPKYLFRKEGQNVTLSCEQNLNHDAMYWYRQDPGQGLRLIYYSQIVNDFQKGDIAEGYSVSREKKESFPLTVTSAQKNPTAFYLCASSIVGGYSNQPQHFGDGTRLSIL.